These 5 T cell receptor beta chains were sequenced from one sample in a study of brain T cells in children with intractable seizures. Measured with immunoSEQ multiplex PCR; TCRdb has only the in-frame clones, and not every one. The table includes 75,000 to 80,000 clones, roughly 91% detected once. The sample here was peripheral blood, taken at surgery. These receptors were taken from a boy less than two years old with tuberous sclerosis and intractable seizures.

This chain connects TRBV5-1 to TRBJ2-1; D might be TRBD1 (6 bases). With 3 bases removed from V and 2 bases from J, the gap between germline ends came to 18 bases. From germline, CDR1 is SGHRS and CDR2 YFSETQ. The CDR3 is made up of 17 amino acids. The CDR3 bases are TGCGCCAGCAGCTGGCCCCAATCAGGGGTCACCTACAATGAGCAGTTCTTC. Translating gives CASSWPQSGVTYNEQFF.

The chain recombines TRBV7-3 with TRBJ1-1, with D hard to call. There are 15 residues in the CDR3. V lost 5 bases, J lost 6 bases, and 19 bases lay in between. CDR1 and CDR2 from the germline V gene are SGHTA and FQGTGA. The CDR3 sequence: CASSANSSIGAEAFF. CDR3 sequence (DNA): TGTGCCAGCAGCGCAAATTCCTCGATCGGGGCTGAAGCTTTCTTT.

The gene calls are TRBV27 and TRBJ1-2; maybe TRBD1 (6 bases). With 5 bases removed from V and 4 bases from J, the gap between germline ends came to 11 bases. CDR3 length: 13 amino acids. Germline CDR1 MNHEY, CDR2 SMNVEV (reference sequence). The CDR3: CASSPTGSYGYTF. The CDR3 DNA reads as TGTGCCAGCAGTCCTACAGGGAGCTATGGCTACACCTTC.

The chain recombines TRBV21-1 with TRBJ2-6; the DNA was not compared with TRBD2, the D call given in the table. TRBV21-1 is deemed a pseudogene. This CDR3 spans 18 amino acids. As DNA, the CDR3 is TGTGCCAGCAGCAAAGGGGAGGTTGAGAGCTCTGGGGCCAACGTCCTGACTTTC. Translation: CASSKGEVESSGANVLTF.

J is TRBJ2-7 and V is TRBV5-1; D possibly corresponds to TRBD1 (5 bases). CDR3 length: 15 amino acids. The V end lost 2 bases, the J end lost 7 bases, and 19 bases lay between the germline ends. Germline CDR1 SGHRS, CDR2 YFSETQ. The DNA for the CDR3 is TGCGCCAGCAGCTTTGAGGCAGGGAATATAGGGGAGCAGTACTTC. Translating gives CASSFEAGNIGEQYF. Filled out from reference TRBV5-1 and TRBJ2-7, the complete variable domain reads KAGVTQTPRYLIKTRGQQVTLSCSPISGHRSVSWYQQTPGQGLQFLFEYFSETQRNKGNFPGRFSGRQFSNSRSEMNVSTLELGDSALYLCASSFEAGNIGEQYFGPGTRLTVT.